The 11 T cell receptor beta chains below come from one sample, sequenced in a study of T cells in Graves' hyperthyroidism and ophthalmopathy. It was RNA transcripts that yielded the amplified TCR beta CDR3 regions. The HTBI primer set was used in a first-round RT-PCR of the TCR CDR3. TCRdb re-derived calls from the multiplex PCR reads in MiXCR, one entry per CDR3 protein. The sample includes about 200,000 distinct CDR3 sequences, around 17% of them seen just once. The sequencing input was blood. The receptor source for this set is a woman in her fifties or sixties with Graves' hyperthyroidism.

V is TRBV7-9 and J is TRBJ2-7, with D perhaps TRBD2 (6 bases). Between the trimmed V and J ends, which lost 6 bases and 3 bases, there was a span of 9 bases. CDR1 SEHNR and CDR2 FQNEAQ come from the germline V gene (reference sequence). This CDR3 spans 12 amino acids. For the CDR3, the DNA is TGTGCCAGCAGTCGGGAGTTCTACGAGCAGTACTTC. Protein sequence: CASSREFYEQYF.

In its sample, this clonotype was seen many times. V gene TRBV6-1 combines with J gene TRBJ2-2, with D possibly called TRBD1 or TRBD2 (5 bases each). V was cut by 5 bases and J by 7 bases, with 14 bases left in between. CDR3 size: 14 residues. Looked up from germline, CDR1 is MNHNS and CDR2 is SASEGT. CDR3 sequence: CASSRRDLVGELFF. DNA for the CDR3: TGTGCCAGCAGTCGCCGGGACCTTGTCGGGGAGCTGTTTTTT.

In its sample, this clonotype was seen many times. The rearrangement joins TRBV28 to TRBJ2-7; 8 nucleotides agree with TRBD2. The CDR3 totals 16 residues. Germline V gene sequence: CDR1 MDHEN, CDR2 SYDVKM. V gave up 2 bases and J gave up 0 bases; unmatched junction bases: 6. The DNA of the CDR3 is TGTGCCAGCAGTTTACCGTCTAGCGGGCACTCCTACGAGCAGTACTTC. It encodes CASSLPSSGHSYEQYF.

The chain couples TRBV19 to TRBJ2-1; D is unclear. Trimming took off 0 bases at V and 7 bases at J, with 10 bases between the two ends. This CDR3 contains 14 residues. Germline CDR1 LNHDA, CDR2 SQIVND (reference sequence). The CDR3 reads CASSIDLRPNEQFF. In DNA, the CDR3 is TGTGCCAGTAGTATAGATCTTAGACCGAATGAGCAGTTCTTC.

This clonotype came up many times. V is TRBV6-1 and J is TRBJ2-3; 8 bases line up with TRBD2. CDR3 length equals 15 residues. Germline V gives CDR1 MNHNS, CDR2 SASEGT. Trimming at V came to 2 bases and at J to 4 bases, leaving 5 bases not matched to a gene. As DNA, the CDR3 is TGTGCCAGCAGTGAACGGGCGGGAGGTGCAGATACGCAGTATTTT. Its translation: CASSERAGGADTQYF.

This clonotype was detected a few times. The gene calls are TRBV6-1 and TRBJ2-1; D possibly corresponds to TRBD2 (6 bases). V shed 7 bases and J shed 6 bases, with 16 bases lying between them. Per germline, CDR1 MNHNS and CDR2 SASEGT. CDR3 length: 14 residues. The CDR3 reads CASMGVTSVNEQFF. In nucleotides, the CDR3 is TGTGCCAGCATGGGTGTGACTAGTGTCAATGAGCAGTTCTTC.

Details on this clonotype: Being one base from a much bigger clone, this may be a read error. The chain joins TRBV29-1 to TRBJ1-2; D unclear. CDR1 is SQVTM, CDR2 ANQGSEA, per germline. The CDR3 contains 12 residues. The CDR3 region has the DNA TGCAGCATTGAAGAACTAGCGACGGGCTACACCTTC. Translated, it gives CSIEELATGYTF.

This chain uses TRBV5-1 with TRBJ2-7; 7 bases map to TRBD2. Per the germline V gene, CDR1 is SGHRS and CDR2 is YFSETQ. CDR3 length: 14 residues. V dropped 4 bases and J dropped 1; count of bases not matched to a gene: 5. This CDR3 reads CASSDSSGSYEQYF. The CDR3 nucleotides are TGCGCCAGCAGCGACTCTAGCGGATCCTACGAGCAGTACTTC.

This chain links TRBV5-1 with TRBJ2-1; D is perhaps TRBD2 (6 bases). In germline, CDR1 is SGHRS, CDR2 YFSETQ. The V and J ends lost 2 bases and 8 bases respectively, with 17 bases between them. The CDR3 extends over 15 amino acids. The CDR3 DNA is TGCGCCAGCAGCTTCCCGGGACTCCGAGAGGATGAGCAGTTCTTC. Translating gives CASSFPGLREDEQFF. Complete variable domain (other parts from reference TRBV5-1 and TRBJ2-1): KAGVTQTPRYLIKTRGQQVTLSCSPISGHRSVSWYQQTPGQGLQFLFEYFSETQRNKGNFPGRFSGRQFSNSRSEMNVSTLELGDSALYLCASSFPGLREDEQFFGPGTRLTVL.

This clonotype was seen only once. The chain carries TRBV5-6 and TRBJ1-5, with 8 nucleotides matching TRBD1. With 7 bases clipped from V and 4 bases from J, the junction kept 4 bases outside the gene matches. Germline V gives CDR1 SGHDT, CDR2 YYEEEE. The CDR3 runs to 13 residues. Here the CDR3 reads CASSGQENQPQHF. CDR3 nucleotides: TGTGCCAGCTCGGGACAGGAAAATCAGCCCCAGCATTTT.

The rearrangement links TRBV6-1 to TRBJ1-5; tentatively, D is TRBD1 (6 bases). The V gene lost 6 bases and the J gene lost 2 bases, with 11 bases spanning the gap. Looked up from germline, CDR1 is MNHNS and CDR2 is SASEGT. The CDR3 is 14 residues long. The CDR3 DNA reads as TGTGCCAGCAGAGGGGGGCTTGGCAATCAGCCCCAGCATTTT. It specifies CASRGGLGNQPQHF.